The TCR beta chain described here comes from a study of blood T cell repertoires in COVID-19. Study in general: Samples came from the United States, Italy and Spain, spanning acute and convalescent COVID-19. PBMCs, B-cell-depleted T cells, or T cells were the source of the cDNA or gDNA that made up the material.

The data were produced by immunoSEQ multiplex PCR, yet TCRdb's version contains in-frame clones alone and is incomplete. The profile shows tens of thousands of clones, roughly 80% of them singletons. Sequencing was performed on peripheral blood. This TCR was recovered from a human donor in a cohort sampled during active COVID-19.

The CDR3 is CASSVEAGGGLIDTQYF. The CDR3, as DNA: TGTGCCAGCAGCGTGGAGGCCGGCGGGGGACTCATAGATACGCAGTATTTT. The gene calls are TRBV9 and TRBJ2-3, with 7 nucleotides matching TRBD2. The CDR3 loop spans 17 amino acids. Trimming cost V 2 bases and J 5 bases; bases outside gene matches: 14. Germline V gene sequence: CDR1 SGDLS, CDR2 YYNGEE.